The 15 T cell receptor beta chains below were found in one sample sequenced in a study of T cells expressing NK-cell markers. TCRdb re-called the 5' RACE reads; one entry per CDR3 protein, DNA not given. The sample spans 150,000 to 200,000 distinct CDR3 sequences; the ten largest clones claim 20% to 25%. Specimen: blood T cells: a sorted CD56 or NKG2C T cell subset, CD4+ or CD8+ T cells, or bulk PBMC T cells (not recorded which). The source is a man aged 18 to 69 in good health.

The chain recombines TRBV28 with TRBJ2-1; checking the TCRdb D call of TRBD1 is not possible without DNA. The germline gives CDR1 MDHEN, CDR2 SYDVKM. The CDR3 is 16 amino acids. The CDR3 sequence: CASSSAGTGLYNEQFF.

CDR3 loop: CASSLLAGQAFFSEQFF. V is TRBV7-6 and J is TRBJ2-1; TCRdb designates TRBD2, a call that cannot be tested without DNA. Germline CDR1 reads SGHVS; CDR2 reads FNYEAQ. The CDR3 contains 17 residues.

CDR3 sequence: CASSLETGTEAFF. The chain recombines TRBV12-3 or TRBV12-4 with TRBJ1-1; the TCRdb D gene call, TRBD1, has no DNA to confirm it. This CDR3 is built from 13 residues.

This chain links TRBV7-6 with TRBJ2-7; no DNA is available, so the TRBD1 call from TCRdb remains unchecked. The CDR3 has 14 residues. From germline, CDR1 is SGHVS and CDR2 FNYEAQ. CDR3 sequence reads: CASSSRDESYEQYF.

The chain couples TRBV7-2 to TRBJ2-1; no DNA is available, so the TRBD1 call from TCRdb remains unchecked. Germline V gene data show CDR1 as SGHTA and CDR2 as FQGNSA. The CDR3 runs to 14 residues. This CDR3 is CASSLSRADNEQFF.

The chain uses TRBV30 and TRBJ2-5; the TCRdb D gene call, TRBD2, has no DNA to confirm it. The V gene's germline CDR1 is GTSNPN and CDR2 SVGIG (reference sequence). This CDR3 is 12 amino acids long. CDR3 in amino acids: CARREGMETQYF.

The chain joins TRBV12-3 or TRBV12-4 to TRBJ1-1; TCRdb's D call, TRBD1, is unchecked because there is no DNA. The CDR3 sequence is 14 residues long. This CDR3 reads CASSFQGFRTEAFF.

The chain uses TRBV20-1 and TRBJ2-1. Germline lookup yields CDR1 DFQATT and CDR2 SNEGSKA (reference sequence). The CDR3 is made up of 15 amino acids. The CDR3 loop is CSARGLTLSYNEQFF.

The V gene is TRBV5-1, the J gene TRBJ2-6; TCRdb calls TRBD1, which cannot be checked without DNA. The CDR3 is made up of 16 amino acids. Germline CDR1 reads SGHRS; CDR2 reads YFSETQ. The chain's CDR3 is CASTPKTVSGANVLTF. Supplemented by reference TRBV5-1 and TRBJ2-6, the full variable domain reads KAGVTQTPRYLIKTRGQQVTLSCSPISGHRSVSWYQQTPGQGLQFLFEYFSETQRNKGNFPGRFSGRQFSNSRSEMNVSTLELGDSALYLCASTPKTVSGANVLTFGAGSRLTVL.

CDR3 loop: CASRAIRAFQETQYF. J is TRBJ2-5 and V is TRBV11-2; TCRdb lists TRBD2, though no DNA is available to test this call. This CDR3 contains 15 residues. In germline, CDR1 is SGHAT, CDR2 FQNNGV.

V usage is TRBV3-1 and J usage is TRBJ2-1; there is no DNA to check the TCRdb D call of TRBD2. CDR1 and CDR2 (germline): LGHDT, YNNKEL (reference sequence). The CDR3 consists of 19 residues. CDR3 sequence: CASSQDSASGYPAYNEQFF.

The V call is TRBV13, the J call TRBJ2-3; TCRdb's D gene call, TRBD1, goes unchecked for lack of DNA. The CDR3 totals 17 residues. Germline CDR1 is PRHDT and CDR2 is FYEKMQ (reference sequence). CDR3 residues: CASRSRGGGAQADTQYF.

The chain recombines TRBV27 with TRBJ2-3; no DNA is available, so the TRBD1 call from TCRdb remains unchecked. This CDR3 spans 17 amino acids. The germline V gene encodes CDR1 MNHEY and CDR2 SMNVEV (reference sequence). The CDR3 sequence: CASSLSVPRDRPDTQYF.

The V and J genes are TRBV2 and TRBJ1-2. Germline values: CDR1 SNHLY, CDR2 FYNNEI. This CDR3 comprises 13 residues. CDR3 sequence: CASSVDGFYGYTF.

V and J are TRBV29-1 and TRBJ2-7. In germline, CDR1 is SQVTM, CDR2 ANQGSEA. The CDR3 loop spans 13 amino acids. The CDR3 protein is CSVGLENTYEQYF.